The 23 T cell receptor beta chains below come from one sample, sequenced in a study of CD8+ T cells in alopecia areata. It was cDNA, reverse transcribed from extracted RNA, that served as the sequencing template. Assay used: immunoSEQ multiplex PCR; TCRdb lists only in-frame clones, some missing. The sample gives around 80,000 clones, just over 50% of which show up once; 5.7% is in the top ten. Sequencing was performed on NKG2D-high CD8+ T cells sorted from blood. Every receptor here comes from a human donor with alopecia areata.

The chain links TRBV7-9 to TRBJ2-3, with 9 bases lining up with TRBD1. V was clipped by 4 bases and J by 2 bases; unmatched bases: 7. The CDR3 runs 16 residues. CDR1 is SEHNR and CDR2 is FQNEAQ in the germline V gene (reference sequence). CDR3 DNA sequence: TGTGCCAGCAGCTACCCCCGGGACAGGGACACAGATACGCAGTATTTT. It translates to CASSYPRDRDTDTQYF.

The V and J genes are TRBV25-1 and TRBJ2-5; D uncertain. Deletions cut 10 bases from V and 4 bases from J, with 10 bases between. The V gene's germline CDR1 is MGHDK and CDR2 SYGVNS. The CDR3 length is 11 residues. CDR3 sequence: CATTFGETQYF. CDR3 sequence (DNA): TGTGCCACCACGTTCGGAGAGACCCAGTACTTC.

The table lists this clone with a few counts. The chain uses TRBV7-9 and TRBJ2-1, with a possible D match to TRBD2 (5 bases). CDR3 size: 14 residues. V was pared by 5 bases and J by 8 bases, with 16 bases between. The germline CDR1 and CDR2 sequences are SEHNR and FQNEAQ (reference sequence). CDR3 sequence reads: CASSPGLGADEQFF. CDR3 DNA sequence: TGTGCCAGCAGCCCGGGCTTGGGAGCAGATGAGCAGTTCTTC.

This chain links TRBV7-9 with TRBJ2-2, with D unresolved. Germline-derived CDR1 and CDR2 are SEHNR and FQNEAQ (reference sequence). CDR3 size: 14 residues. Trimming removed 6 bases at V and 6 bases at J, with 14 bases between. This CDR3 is CASSSRAWAGELFF. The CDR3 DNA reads TGTGCCAGCAGTTCCCGGGCGTGGGCCGGGGAGCTGTTTTTT.

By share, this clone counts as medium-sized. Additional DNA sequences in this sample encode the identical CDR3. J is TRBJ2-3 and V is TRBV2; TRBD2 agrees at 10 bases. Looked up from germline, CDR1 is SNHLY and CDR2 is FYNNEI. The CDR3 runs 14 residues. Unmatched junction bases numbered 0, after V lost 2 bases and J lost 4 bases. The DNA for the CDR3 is TGTGCCAGCAGTGAACTAGCGGGGGCAGATACGCAGTATTTT. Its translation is CASSELAGADTQYF.

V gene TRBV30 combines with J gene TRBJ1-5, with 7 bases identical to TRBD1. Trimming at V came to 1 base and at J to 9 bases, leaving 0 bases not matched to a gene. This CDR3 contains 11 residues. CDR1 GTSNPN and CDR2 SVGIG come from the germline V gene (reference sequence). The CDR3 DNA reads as TGTGCCTGGAGTGCAGGGGGGCCCCAGCATTTT. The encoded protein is CAWSAGGPQHF.

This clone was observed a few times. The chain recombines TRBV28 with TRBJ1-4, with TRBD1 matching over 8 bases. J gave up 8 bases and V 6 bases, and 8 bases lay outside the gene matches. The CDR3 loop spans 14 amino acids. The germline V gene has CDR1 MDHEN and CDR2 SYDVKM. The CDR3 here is CASRTTGVREKLFF. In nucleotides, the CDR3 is TGTGCCAGCAGAACGACAGGGGTTCGGGAAAAACTGTTTTTT. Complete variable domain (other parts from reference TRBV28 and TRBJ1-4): DVKVTQSSRYLVKRTGEKVFLECVQDMDHENMFWYRQDPGLGLRLIYFSYDVKMKEKGDIPEGYSVSREKKERFSLILESASTNQTSMYLCASRTTGVREKLFFGSGTQLSVL.

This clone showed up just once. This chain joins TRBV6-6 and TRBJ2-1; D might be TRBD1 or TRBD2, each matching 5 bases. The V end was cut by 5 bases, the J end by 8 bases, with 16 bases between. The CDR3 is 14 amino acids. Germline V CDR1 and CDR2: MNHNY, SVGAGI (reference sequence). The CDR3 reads CASSPDNPRDEQFF. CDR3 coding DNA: TGTGCCAGCAGTCCGGACAACCCGAGGGATGAGCAGTTCTTC.

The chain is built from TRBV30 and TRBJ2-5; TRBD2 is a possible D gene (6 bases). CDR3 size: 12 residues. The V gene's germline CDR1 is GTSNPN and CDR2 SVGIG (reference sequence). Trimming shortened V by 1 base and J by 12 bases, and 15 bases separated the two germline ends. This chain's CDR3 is CAWSDAGTLEYF. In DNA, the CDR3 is TGTGCCTGGAGTGACGCCGGGACTCTGGAGTACTTC. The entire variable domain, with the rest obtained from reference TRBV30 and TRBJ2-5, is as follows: SQTIHQWPATLVQPVGSPLSLECTVEGTSNPNLYWYRQAAGRGLQLLFYSVGIGQISSEVPQNLSASRPQDRQFILSSKKLLLSDSGFYLCAWSDAGTLEYFGPGTRLLVL.

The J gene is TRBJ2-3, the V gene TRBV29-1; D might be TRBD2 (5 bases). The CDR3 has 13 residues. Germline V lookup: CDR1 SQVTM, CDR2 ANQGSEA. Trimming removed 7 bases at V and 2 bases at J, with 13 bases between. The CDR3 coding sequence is TGCAGCGCGGATTCGGGATTCACAGATACGCAGTATTTT. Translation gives CSADSGFTDTQYF.

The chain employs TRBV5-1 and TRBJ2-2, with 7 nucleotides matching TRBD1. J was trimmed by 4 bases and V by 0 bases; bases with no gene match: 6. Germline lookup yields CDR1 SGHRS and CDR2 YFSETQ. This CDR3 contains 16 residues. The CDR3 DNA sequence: TGCGCCAGCAGCTTGGGACAGGGCGTAGTCACCGGGGAGCTGTTTTTT. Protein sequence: CASSLGQGVVTGELFF. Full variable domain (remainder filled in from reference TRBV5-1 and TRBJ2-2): KAGVTQTPRYLIKTRGQQVTLSCSPISGHRSVSWYQQTPGQGLQFLFEYFSETQRNKGNFPGRFSGRQFSNSRSEMNVSTLELGDSALYLCASSLGQGVVTGELFFGEGSRLTVL.

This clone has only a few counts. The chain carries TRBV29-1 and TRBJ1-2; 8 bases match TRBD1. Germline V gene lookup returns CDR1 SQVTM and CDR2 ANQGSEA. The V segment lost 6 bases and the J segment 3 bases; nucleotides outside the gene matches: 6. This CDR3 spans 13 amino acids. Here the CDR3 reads CSVEADRDYGYTF. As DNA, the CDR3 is TGCAGCGTCGAGGCGGACAGGGACTATGGCTACACCTTC. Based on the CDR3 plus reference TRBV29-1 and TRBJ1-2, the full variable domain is SAVISQKPSRDICQRGTSLTIQCQVDSQVTMMFWYRQQPGQSLTLIATANQGSEATYESGFVIDKFPISRPNLTFSTLTVSNMSPEDSSIYLCSVEADRDYGYTFGSGTRLTVV.

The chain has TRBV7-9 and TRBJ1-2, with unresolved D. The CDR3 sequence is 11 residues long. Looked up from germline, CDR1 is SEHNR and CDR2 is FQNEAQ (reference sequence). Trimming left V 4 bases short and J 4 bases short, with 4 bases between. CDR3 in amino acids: CASSSTYGYTF. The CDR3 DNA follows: TGTGCCAGCAGCTCGACCTATGGCTACACCTTC.

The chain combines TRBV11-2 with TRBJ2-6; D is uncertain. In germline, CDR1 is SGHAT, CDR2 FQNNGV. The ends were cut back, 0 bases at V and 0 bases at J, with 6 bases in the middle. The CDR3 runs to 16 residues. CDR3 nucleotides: TGTGCCAGCAGCTTAGAAGGGTTCTCTGGGGCCAACGTCCTGACTTTC. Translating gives CASSLEGFSGANVLTF. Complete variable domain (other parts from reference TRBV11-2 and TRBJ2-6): EAGVAQSPRYKIIEKRQSVAFWCNPISGHATLYWYQQILGQGPKLLIQFQNNGVVDDSQLPKDRFSAERLKGVDSTLKIQPAKLEDSAVYLCASSLEGFSGANVLTFGAGSRLTVL.

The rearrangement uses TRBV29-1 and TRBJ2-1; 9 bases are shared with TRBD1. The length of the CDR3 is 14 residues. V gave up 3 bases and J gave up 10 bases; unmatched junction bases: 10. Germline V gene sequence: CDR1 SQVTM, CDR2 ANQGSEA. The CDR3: CSVDLGTGFREQFF. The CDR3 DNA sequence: TGCAGCGTTGATCTCGGGACAGGGTTTCGGGAGCAGTTCTTC.

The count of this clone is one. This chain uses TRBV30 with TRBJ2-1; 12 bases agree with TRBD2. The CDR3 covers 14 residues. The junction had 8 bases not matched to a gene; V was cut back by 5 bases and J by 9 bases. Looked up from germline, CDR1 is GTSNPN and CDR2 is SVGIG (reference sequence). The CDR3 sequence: CAWDLAGGQSEQFF. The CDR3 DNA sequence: TGTGCCTGGGACCTAGCGGGAGGGCAAAGTGAGCAGTTCTTC.

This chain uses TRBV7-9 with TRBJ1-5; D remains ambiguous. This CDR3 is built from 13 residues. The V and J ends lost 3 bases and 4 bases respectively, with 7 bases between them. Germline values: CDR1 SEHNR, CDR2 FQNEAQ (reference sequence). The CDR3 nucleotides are TGTGCCAGCAGCTTGGGGAATAATCAGCCCCAGCATTTT. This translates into CASSLGNNQPQHF.

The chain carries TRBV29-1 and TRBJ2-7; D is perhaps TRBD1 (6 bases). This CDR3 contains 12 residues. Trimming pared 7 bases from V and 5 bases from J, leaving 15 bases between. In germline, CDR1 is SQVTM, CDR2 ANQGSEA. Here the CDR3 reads CSGGLGRHEQYF. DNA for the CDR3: TGCAGCGGGGGGCTAGGTAGACACGAGCAGTACTTC.

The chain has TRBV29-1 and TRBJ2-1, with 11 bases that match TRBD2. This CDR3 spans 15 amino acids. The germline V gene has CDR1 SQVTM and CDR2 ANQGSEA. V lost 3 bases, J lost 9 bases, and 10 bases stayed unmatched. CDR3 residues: CSVDPLAGDFSEQFF. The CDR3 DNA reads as TGCAGCGTTGACCCACTAGCGGGAGATTTTAGTGAGCAGTTCTTC.

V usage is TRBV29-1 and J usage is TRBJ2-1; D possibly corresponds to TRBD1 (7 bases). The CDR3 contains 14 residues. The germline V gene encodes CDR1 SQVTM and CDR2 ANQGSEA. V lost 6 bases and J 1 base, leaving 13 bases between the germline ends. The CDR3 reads CSVPTGRSYNEQFF. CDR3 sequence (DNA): TGCAGCGTCCCGACAGGGAGGTCCTACAATGAGCAGTTCTTC.

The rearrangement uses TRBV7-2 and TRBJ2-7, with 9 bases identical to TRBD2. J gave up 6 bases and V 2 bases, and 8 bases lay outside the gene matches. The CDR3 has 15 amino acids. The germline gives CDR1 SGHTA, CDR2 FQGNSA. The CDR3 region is CASSLSLAGWVEQYF. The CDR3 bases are TGTGCCAGCAGCTTATCCCTAGCGGGATGGGTCGAGCAGTACTTC.

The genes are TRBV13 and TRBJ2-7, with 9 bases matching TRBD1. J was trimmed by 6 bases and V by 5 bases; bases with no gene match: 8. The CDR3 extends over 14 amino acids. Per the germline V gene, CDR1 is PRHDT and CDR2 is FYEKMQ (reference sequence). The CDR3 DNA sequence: TGTGCCAGCAGCCCCGGGACAGGGTTTCCCGAGCAGTACTTC. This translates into CASSPGTGFPEQYF.

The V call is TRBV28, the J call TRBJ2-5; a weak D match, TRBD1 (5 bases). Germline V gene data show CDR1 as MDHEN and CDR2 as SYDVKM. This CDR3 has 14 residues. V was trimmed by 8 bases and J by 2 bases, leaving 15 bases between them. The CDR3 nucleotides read TGTGCCAGCCTTGGACAAGAGAGTCAAGAGACCCAGTACTTC. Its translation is CASLGQESQETQYF. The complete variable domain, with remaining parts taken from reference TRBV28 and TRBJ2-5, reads DVKVTQSSRYLVKRTGEKVFLECVQDMDHENMFWYRQDPGLGLRLIYFSYDVKMKEKGDIPEGYSVSREKKERFSLILESASTNQTSMYLCASLGQESQETQYFGPGTRLLVL.